The 4 T cell receptor beta chains below come from one sample, sequenced in a study of graft-versus-host responses after intestinal transplantation. Measured with immunoSEQ multiplex PCR; TCRdb has only the in-frame clones, and not every one. Of under 100,000 clones listed, about 94% are singletons. These receptors are not linked to any known antigen. Sequences were derived from unstimulated CD4+ T cells sorted from spleen or lymph node cells, sampled before transplant. The receptor source for this set is a human donor who was the organ donor for an intestinal transplant.

The chain links TRBV6-1 to TRBJ2-3; perhaps TRBD2 as D (6 bases). This CDR3 is 13 amino acids long. CDR1 MNHNS and CDR2 SASEGT come from the germline V gene. V lost 2 bases and J 4 bases, leaving 7 bases between the germline ends. The CDR3 is CASSERGSDTQYF. Written as DNA, the CDR3 is TGTGCCAGCAGTGAACGGGGGTCAGATACGCAGTATTTT.

This rearrangement joins TRBV30 to TRBJ1-1; 8 nucleotides line up with TRBD1. V shed 1 base, J shed 0 bases, and the junction held 7 bases outside the gene matches. The CDR3 extends over 16 amino acids. The germline gives CDR1 GTSNPN, CDR2 SVGIG (reference sequence). The CDR3 loop reads CAWSAIGQGMNTEAFF. For the CDR3, the DNA is TGTGCCTGGAGTGCCATTGGACAGGGAATGAACACTGAAGCTTTCTTT. Filled out from reference TRBV30 and TRBJ1-1, the complete variable domain reads SQTIHQWPATLVQPVGSPLSLECTVEGTSNPNLYWYRQAAGRGLQLLFYSVGIGQISSEVPQNLSASRPQDRQFILSSKKLLLSDSGFYLCAWSAIGQGMNTEAFFGQGTRLTVV.

The J gene is TRBJ1-5, the V gene TRBV5-6; tentative D call: TRBD1 (6 bases). The CDR3 is 16 residues long. The ends were cut back, 7 bases at V and 5 bases at J, with 22 bases in the middle. The germline gives CDR1 SGHDT, CDR2 YYEEEE. CDR3 coding DNA: TGTGCCAGCGGCACCAAAAACAGGGATTTTTATCAGCCCCAGCATTTT. Translated, it gives CASGTKNRDFYQPQHF.

The chain joins TRBV20-1 to TRBJ2-1; D may be TRBD1 or TRBD2 (5 bases each). The CDR3 is 11 amino acids. The V gene's germline CDR1 is DFQATT and CDR2 SNEGSKA (reference sequence). V was trimmed by 3 bases and J by 15 bases, leaving 15 bases between them. The CDR3 reads CSASGGGTPFF. Written as DNA, the CDR3 is TGCAGTGCTAGTGGCGGTGGGACCCCGTTCTTC.